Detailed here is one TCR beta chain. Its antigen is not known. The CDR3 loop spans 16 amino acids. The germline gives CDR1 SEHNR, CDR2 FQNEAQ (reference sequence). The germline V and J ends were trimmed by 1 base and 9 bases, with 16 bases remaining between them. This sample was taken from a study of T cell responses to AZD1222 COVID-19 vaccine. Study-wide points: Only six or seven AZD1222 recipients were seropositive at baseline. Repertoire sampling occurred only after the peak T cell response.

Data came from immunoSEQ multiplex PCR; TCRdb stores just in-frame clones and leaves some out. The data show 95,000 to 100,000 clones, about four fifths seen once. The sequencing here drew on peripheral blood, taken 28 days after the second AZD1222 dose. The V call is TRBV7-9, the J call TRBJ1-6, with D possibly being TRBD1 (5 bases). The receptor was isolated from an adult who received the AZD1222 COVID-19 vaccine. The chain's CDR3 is CASSLGDPRGSSPLHF. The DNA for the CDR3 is TGTGCCAGCAGCTTAGGAGACCCGCGGGGGAGTTCACCCCTCCACTTT.